The text below deals with one T cell receptor beta chain. Its antigen is currently unknown. TCRdb redid the calling of the RT-PCR reads with MiXCR, one entry per CDR3 protein. The sample shows roughly 700,000 distinct CDR3 sequences, around 14% of them seen only once. The record originates from a study of response to subunit inactivated influenza vaccine. The study, taken as a whole, reports: The study's authors posited that every seasonal influenza vaccination enlists few new T cells.

The CDR3 is made up of 13 amino acids. Germline V gene sequence: CDR1 SNHLY, CDR2 FYNNEI. V gave up 7 bases and J gave up 5 bases, with 15 bases separating them. Specimen: PBMCs from blood, collected about 14 days before vaccination. The chain employs TRBV2 and TRBJ2-7, with D maybe TRBD2 (7 bases). This clonotype was sampled from a man aged 45 to 65 who received an inactivated influenza vaccine. The chain's CDR3 is CASMGGGGHEQYF. DNA for the CDR3: TGTGCCAGCATGGGAGGGGGGGGCCACGAGCAGTACTTC.